A single sample is the source of the 32 T cell receptor beta chains below, sequenced in a study of cytomegalovirus exposure and HLA in healthy donors. A multiplex PCR was run with 60 Vbeta primers and 13 Jbeta primers. TCRdb's copy holds only in-frame clones and misses some; the assay was immunoSEQ multiplex PCR. This table has roughly 130,000 clones, about 62% appearing once. The sample comprised PBMCs. The receptors stem from a woman aged 40 to 55 in good health and CMV-seropositive.

The chain has TRBV11-2 and TRBJ2-7; 10 nucleotides agree with TRBD1. CDR3 length equals 15 residues. In germline, CDR1 is SGHAT, CDR2 FQNNGV. V lost 5 bases to trimming and J lost 1 base; unmatched junction nucleotides: 5. DNA for the CDR3: TGTGCCAGCAGCCTGGGACAGGGGCTTTCCTACGAGCAGTACTTC. Its translation: CASSLGQGLSYEQYF.

This clone has more than one count but fewer than ten. CDR3 DNA: TGTGCCAGCAGGATGGCTCTAGAATCCACAGATACGCAGTATTTT. Translated: CASRMALESTDTQYF. The rearrangement links TRBV6-1 to TRBJ2-3; no definite D call. The CDR3 sequence is 15 residues long. The germline V and J ends were trimmed by 6 bases and 2 bases, with 15 bases remaining between them. Germline V lookup: CDR1 MNHNS, CDR2 SASEGT.

The V gene is TRBV18, the J gene TRBJ2-4; TRBD2 might be the D (5 bases). The V and J ends lost 1 base and 2 bases respectively, with 12 bases between them. CDR3 length equals 16 residues. Per the germline V gene, CDR1 is KGHSH and CDR2 is LQKENI. The CDR3 reads CASSPQPRGTKNIQYF. In nucleotides, the CDR3 is TGTGCCAGCTCACCACAGCCTCGAGGGACCAAAAACATTCAGTACTTC.

The chain employs TRBV19 and TRBJ1-1, with D unclear. V was pared by 3 bases and J by 1 base, with 12 bases between. This CDR3 has 15 residues. CDR1 is LNHDA, CDR2 SQIVND, per germline (reference sequence). This chain's CDR3 is CASSISGRGNTEAFF. CDR3 nucleotides: TGTGCCAGTAGTATCTCGGGTCGCGGGAACACTGAAGCTTTCTTT.

This chain links TRBV28 with TRBJ2-3; weak D call: TRBD2 (6 bases). V lost 9 bases to trimming and J lost 1 base, with 14 bases between them. Germline CDR1 reads MDHEN; CDR2 reads SYDVKM. The CDR3 is 14 residues long. CDR3: CASIRDSGTDTQYF. The CDR3 nucleotides are TGTGCCAGTATCCGGGACTCAGGCACAGATACGCAGTATTTT.

This clone was found once. The chain carries TRBV5-6 and TRBJ2-6; D is uncertain. The CDR3 runs 15 residues. V was pared by 2 bases and J by 3 bases, with 9 bases between. CDR1 is SGHDT and CDR2 is YYEEEE in the germline V gene. The CDR3: CASSFPPVGANVLTF. CDR3 nucleotide sequence: TGTGCCAGCAGCTTCCCCCCCGTTGGGGCCAACGTCCTGACTTTC.

The chain links TRBV5-6 to TRBJ1-2; TRBD1 agrees at 10 bases. The ends lost 4 bases at V and 2 bases at J; junction bases unmatched: 2. Germline V lookup: CDR1 SGHDT, CDR2 YYEEEE. The CDR3 contains 14 residues. CDR3 sequence (DNA): TGTGCCAGCAGCCGGGACAGGGGAAACTATGGCTACACCTTC. It yields the protein CASSRDRGNYGYTF.

V gene TRBV27 combines with J gene TRBJ2-7, with a weak D call TRBD2 (7 bases). The CDR3 contains 15 residues. The germline V gene encodes CDR1 MNHEY and CDR2 SMNVEV (reference sequence). V was pared by 5 bases and J by 5 bases, with 19 bases between. CDR3 region: CASSIPGGLINEQYF. CDR3 sequence (DNA): TGTGCCAGCAGTATACCCGGGGGGCTGATTAACGAGCAGTACTTC.

The table lists this clone with a few counts. This chain joins TRBV6-6 and TRBJ2-5, with D possibly being TRBD1 (6 bases). The germline V gene encodes CDR1 MNHNY and CDR2 SVGAGI (reference sequence). V gave up 4 bases and J gave up 5 bases, with 17 bases separating them. The CDR3 loop spans 15 amino acids. Written as DNA, the CDR3 is TGTGCCAGCAGTTCTGGACAGTCGGTTCCGGAGACCCAGTACTTC. Translating gives CASSSGQSVPETQYF.

This clone was seen more than once but under ten times. V usage is TRBV7-2 and J usage is TRBJ2-1; TRBD2 matches at 11 bases. The V and J ends lost 5 bases and 4 bases, in that order; junction bases with no gene match: 7. The germline CDR1 and CDR2 sequences are SGHTA and FQGNSA. The CDR3 has 16 residues. The DNA for the CDR3 is TGTGCCAGCAGCCGTTCGACTAGCGGGAAATACAATGAGCAGTTCTTC. Amino acids: CASSRSTSGKYNEQFF.

This clone showed up just a few times. The rearrangement links TRBV7-9 to TRBJ2-2; TRBD1 agrees at 8 bases. Germline lookup yields CDR1 SEHNR and CDR2 FQNEAQ (reference sequence). J lost 3 bases, V lost 1 base, and 7 bases had no gene match. This CDR3 comprises 17 residues. CDR3 bases: TGTGCCAGCAGCTTAGGGACAGGGCTCTTAGACACCGGGGAGCTGTTTTTT. It specifies CASSLGTGLLDTGELFF.

This chain connects TRBV7-9 to TRBJ1-5, with D unclear. Trimming shortened V by 1 base and J by 6 bases, and 7 bases separated the two germline ends. The V gene's germline CDR1 is SEHNR and CDR2 FQNEAQ (reference sequence). The CDR3 contains 13 residues. The CDR3 nucleotides are TGTGCCAGCAGCTTAGAGGCAGGTCAGCCCCAGCATTTT. This translates into CASSLEAGQPQHF.

Turning to this clone: The identical CDR3 is also encoded by other nucleotide sequences in the sample. This chain links TRBV7-9 with TRBJ1-5; 11 nucleotides align to TRBD1. Germline V gene data show CDR1 as SEHNR and CDR2 as FQNEAQ (reference sequence). Trimming at V came to 6 bases and at J to 6 bases, leaving 10 bases not matched to a gene. The CDR3 extends over 16 amino acids. DNA of the CDR3: TGTGCCAGCAGTCGGACAGGGGGCGCGGGAAGTCAGCCCCAGCATTTT. Protein: CASSRTGGAGSQPQHF.

The V call is TRBV28, the J call TRBJ1-2, with 9 bases matching TRBD1. The CDR3 loop spans 15 amino acids. Trimming at V came to 6 bases and at J to 8 bases, leaving 13 bases not matched to a gene. The germline V gene has CDR1 MDHEN and CDR2 SYDVKM. CDR3 amino acids: CASSRGEDRGYGYTF. The DNA of the CDR3 is TGTGCCAGCAGCAGAGGGGAGGACAGGGGATACGGCTACACCTTC.

J is TRBJ1-6 and V is TRBV13; 8 bases are a match to TRBD1. The CDR3 covers 16 residues. Trimming took 5 bases from V and 4 from J; bases not matched to a gene: 7. Germline CDR1 PRHDT, CDR2 FYEKMQ (reference sequence). CDR3 protein: CASSLDRGTYNSPLHF. CDR3 DNA: TGTGCCAGCAGCCTCGACAGGGGCACTTATAATTCACCCCTCCACTTT.

The chain uses TRBV10-3 and TRBJ1-1, with TRBD1 matching 8 bases. J lost 4 bases, V lost 10 bases, and 11 bases had no gene match. The germline V gene has CDR1 ENHRY and CDR2 SYGVKD. The CDR3 spans 14 residues. The CDR3 reads CASAEQGVGTEAFF. CDR3 nucleotide sequence: TGTGCCAGCGCGGAACAGGGGGTCGGCACTGAAGCTTTCTTT.

This clone was observed a handful of times. The genes are TRBV4-2 and TRBJ2-2, with TRBD1 identical over 7 bases. This CDR3 comprises 13 residues. The trim removed 3 bases at V and 6 bases at J, leaving 1 base unmatched. The germline V gene has CDR1 LGHNA and CDR2 YNFKEQ. CDR3 in DNA: TGTGCCAGCAGCCAGGGACAGTCCGGGGAGCTGTTTTTT. Translated: CASSQGQSGELFF.

The gene calls are TRBV30 and TRBJ2-7, with 11 bases fitting TRBD1. This CDR3 contains 15 residues. V was clipped by 7 bases and J by 4 bases; unmatched bases: 12. The germline CDR1 and CDR2 sequences are GTSNPN and SVGIG (reference sequence). CDR3 DNA sequence: TGTGCCTCCATTTCCGGACAGGGGGCGCGGTACGAGCAGTACTTC. Translating it yields CASISGQGARYEQYF.

The V call is TRBV6-1, the J call TRBJ1-1, with 7 bases matching TRBD1. This CDR3 spans 14 amino acids. With V trimmed by 6 bases and J by 1 base, 5 bases remained unmatched. CDR1 and CDR2 (germline): MNHNS, SASEGT. The CDR3 spells CASRWDRQNTEAFF. The CDR3 DNA sequence: TGTGCCAGCAGATGGGACAGACAGAACACTGAAGCTTTCTTT.

The chain employs TRBV19 and TRBJ1-1; D unresolved. CDR1 is LNHDA, CDR2 SQIVND, per germline (reference sequence). V was trimmed by 3 bases and J by 1 base, leaving 12 bases between them. The CDR3 extends over 15 amino acids. The CDR3 bases are TGTGCCAGTAGTATCCCTCTGGGCCCGAACACTGAAGCTTTCTTT. This sequence encodes CASSIPLGPNTEAFF.

The chain joins TRBV5-8 to TRBJ2-5; 7 bases agree with TRBD1. CDR3 length: 17 amino acids. Germline lookup yields CDR1 SGHTS and CDR2 YDEGEE. V shed 3 bases, J shed 4 bases, and the junction held 15 bases outside the gene matches. CDR3 sequence (DNA): TGTGCCAGCAGCTCGACAGGGTTCGGGGACAGAGGAGAGACCCAGTACTTC. Residues: CASSSTGFGDRGETQYF. Together with reference TRBV5-8 and TRBJ2-5, the CDR3 gives the full variable domain: EAGVTQSPTHLIKTRGQQATLRCSPISGHTSVYWYQQALGLGLQFLLWYDEGEERNRGNFPPRFSGRQFPNYSSELNVNALELEDSALYLCASSSTGFGDRGETQYFGPGTRLLVL.

The chain has TRBV15 and TRBJ1-2, with 7 bases aligning to TRBD1. The junction had 11 bases not matched to a gene; V was cut back by 6 bases and J by 7 bases. Germline CDR1 is LNHNV and CDR2 is YYDKDF (reference sequence). The CDR3 is 14 amino acids. The CDR3 spells CATRAGQVVCGYTF. The CDR3 nucleotides read TGTGCCACCAGGGCTGGACAGGTGGTTTGTGGCTACACCTTC.

The genes are TRBV4-1 and TRBJ2-7; a possible D gene is TRBD2 (7 bases). The CDR3 consists of 16 residues. The germline V gene encodes CDR1 MGHRA and CDR2 YSYEKL. V was trimmed by 0 bases and J by 6 bases, leaving 18 bases between them. The CDR3 spells CASSQDPGGEWGEQYF. The DNA of the CDR3 is TGCGCCAGCAGCCAAGATCCGGGGGGCGAGTGGGGCGAGCAGTACTTC.

V gene TRBV30 combines with J gene TRBJ1-2; TRBD1 is a possible D gene (6 bases). Trimming took off 0 bases at V and 8 bases at J, with 16 bases between the two ends. Germline-derived CDR1 and CDR2 are GTSNPN and SVGIG (reference sequence). This CDR3 spans 14 amino acids. As DNA, the CDR3 is TGTGCCTGGAGTGTCTGGGAACAGGGATACGGCTACACCTTC. This codes for CAWSVWEQGYGYTF.

This chain uses TRBV7-9 with TRBJ1-5; TRBD1 might be the D (6 bases). The CDR3 is made up of 16 amino acids. Germline V gene sequence: CDR1 SEHNR, CDR2 FQNEAQ (reference sequence). Between the trimmed V and J ends, which lost 2 bases and 2 bases, there was a span of 13 bases. CDR3 sequence (DNA): TGTGCCAGCAGCTTACACGGGACACGAGGCAATCAGCCCCAGCATTTT. Protein: CASSLHGTRGNQPQHF.

This chain links TRBV18 with TRBJ1-2; a weak D match, TRBD1 (6 bases). The CDR3 sequence is 18 residues long. CDR1 KGHSH and CDR2 LQKENI come from the germline V gene. Trimming shortened V by 2 bases and J by 2 bases, and 21 bases separated the two germline ends. DNA for the CDR3: TGTGCCAGCTCACCAACTCCGGCCGGGGGGGCTGGGAACTATGGCTACACCTTC. Protein product: CASSPTPAGGAGNYGYTF.

The chain recombines TRBV28 with TRBJ2-1; TRBD2 agrees at 7 bases. The V gene end was trimmed by 2 bases and the J gene end by 3 bases; junction bases not matched to a gene: 7. The CDR3 is made up of 16 amino acids. Per germline, CDR1 MDHEN and CDR2 SYDVKM. In nucleotides, the CDR3 is TGTGCCAGCAGTTTAGAAGTGGGGAGGGGCTACAATGAGCAGTTCTTC. It specifies CASSLEVGRGYNEQFF.

The chain combines TRBV2 with TRBJ1-4; TRBD1 aligns across 7 bases. The CDR3 is 16 amino acids. The germline gives CDR1 SNHLY, CDR2 FYNNEI. The junction had 9 bases not matched to a gene; V was cut back by 1 base and J by 7 bases. CDR3 DNA: TGTGCCAGCAGTGAAGGATTCCTGGCAGGGGGTGAAAAACTGTTTTTT. This encodes CASSEGFLAGGEKLFF.

To note about this clone: The same CDR3 also results from other DNA sequences found in this sample. The V and J genes are TRBV29-1 and TRBJ2-7; D is unclear. V was trimmed by 3 bases and J by 4 bases, leaving 7 bases between them. This CDR3 has 11 residues. Germline V CDR1 and CDR2: SQVTM, ANQGSEA. As DNA, the CDR3 is TGCAGCGTTGACAGAGGATACGAGCAGTACTTC. The encoded protein is CSVDRGYEQYF.

This chain connects TRBV6-6 to TRBJ2-7; a possible D gene is TRBD1 (5 bases). Between the trimmed V and J ends, which lost 3 bases and 5 bases, there was a span of 8 bases. CDR3 length equals 12 residues. Germline CDR1 and CDR2: MNHNY and SVGAGI (reference sequence). For the CDR3, the DNA is TGTGCCAGCAGTTATGCAGGGAACGAGCAGTACTTC. Protein sequence: CASSYAGNEQYF.

This clone was counted only a few times. This chain connects TRBV7-9 to TRBJ1-2; a weak D match, TRBD1 (6 bases). V lost 4 bases and J lost 3, with 12 bases in between. Germline lookup yields CDR1 SEHNR and CDR2 FQNEAQ (reference sequence). CDR3 length: 14 amino acids. CDR3 in DNA: TGTGCCAGCAGCTCCAGGGGAGTACACTATGGCTACACCTTC. Amino acids: CASSSRGVHYGYTF.

The gene calls are TRBV27 and TRBJ2-7; 8 bases map to TRBD1. CDR3 length: 12 amino acids. Germline CDR1 and CDR2: MNHEY and SMNVEV (reference sequence). V shed 8 bases, J shed 7 bases, and the junction held 7 bases outside the gene matches. The chain's CDR3 is CASRRQGSEQYF. In DNA, the CDR3 is TGTGCCAGCCGGAGACAGGGGTCAGAGCAGTACTTC.